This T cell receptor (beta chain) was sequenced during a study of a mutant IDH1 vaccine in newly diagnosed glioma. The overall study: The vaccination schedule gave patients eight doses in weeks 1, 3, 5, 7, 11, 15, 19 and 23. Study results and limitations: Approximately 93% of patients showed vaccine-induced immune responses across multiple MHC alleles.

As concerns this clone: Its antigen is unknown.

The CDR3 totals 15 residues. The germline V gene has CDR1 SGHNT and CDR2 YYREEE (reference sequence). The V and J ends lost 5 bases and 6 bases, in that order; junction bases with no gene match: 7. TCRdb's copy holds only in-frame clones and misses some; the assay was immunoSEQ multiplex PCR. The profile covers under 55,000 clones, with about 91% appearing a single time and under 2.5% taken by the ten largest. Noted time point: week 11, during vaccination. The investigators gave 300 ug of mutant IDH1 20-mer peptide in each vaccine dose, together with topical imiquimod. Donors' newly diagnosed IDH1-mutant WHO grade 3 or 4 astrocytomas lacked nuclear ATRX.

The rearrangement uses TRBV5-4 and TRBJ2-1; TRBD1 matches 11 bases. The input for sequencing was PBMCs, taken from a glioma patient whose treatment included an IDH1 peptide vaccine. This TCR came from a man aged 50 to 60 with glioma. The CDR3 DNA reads TGTGCCAGCAGTCCCGGGACAGGGGGACTCAATGAGCAGTTCTTC. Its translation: CASSPGTGGLNEQFF.